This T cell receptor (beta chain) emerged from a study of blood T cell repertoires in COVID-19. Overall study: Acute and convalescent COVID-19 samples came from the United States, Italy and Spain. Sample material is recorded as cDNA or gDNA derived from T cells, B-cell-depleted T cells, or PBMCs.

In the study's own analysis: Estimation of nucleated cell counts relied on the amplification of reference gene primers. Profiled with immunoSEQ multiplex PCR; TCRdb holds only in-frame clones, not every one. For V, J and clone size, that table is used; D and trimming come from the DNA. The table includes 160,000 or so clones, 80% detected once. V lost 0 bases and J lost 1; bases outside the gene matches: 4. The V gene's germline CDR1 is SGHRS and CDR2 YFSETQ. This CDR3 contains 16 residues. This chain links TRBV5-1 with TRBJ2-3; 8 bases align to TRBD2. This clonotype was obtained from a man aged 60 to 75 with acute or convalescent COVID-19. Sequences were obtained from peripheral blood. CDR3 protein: CASSLAGGLGTDTQYF. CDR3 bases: TGCGCCAGCAGCTTGGCCGGGGGACTAGGCACAGATACGCAGTATTTT.